Ten or more counts support the clone carrying this T cell receptor (beta chain). Its specificity is unknown. V lost 6 bases, J lost 1 base, and 10 bases lay in between. Germline CDR1 reads MNHEY; CDR2 reads SMNVEV (reference sequence). The length of the CDR3 is 13 residues. Profiling relied on immunoSEQ multiplex PCR, and the TCRdb table lists in-frame clones only, not all of them. Of some 22,000 clones listed, roughly 29% were seen once; the top ten hold more than 15%. The data are from a study of neoadjuvant anti-PD-1 for oral cavity cancer. Study as a whole: Before surgery, most patients got three to four biweekly 3 mg/kg nivolumab doses.

Study-wide results and caveats: TCR analyses covered only three patients per response group.

This sample's time point: after neoadjuvant nivolumab, at surgical resection. Patients had newly diagnosed, untreated stage II-IVA oral cavity squamous cell carcinoma. Patients had HPV-negative, locally advanced oral cavity squamous cell carcinoma. The rearrangement links TRBV27 to TRBJ2-7; D gene unclear. This receptor was obtained from a person aged 40 to 85 with oral cavity squamous cell carcinoma. Sequenced material: tumor tissue, taken after nivolumab (anti-PD-1) treatment. The CDR3 bases are TGTGCCAGCAGGACGGAGTCTTCCTACGAGCAGTACTTC. Amino acids: CASRTESSYEQYF.